This TCR beta chain came from a study of blood T cell repertoires in COVID-19 (dated by TCRdb to the early 2020s). Broadly, across the study: Samples from collaborators originated in the United States, Italy and Spain and spanned both the acute and convalescent phases of COVID-19. Sample metadata almost always included a de-identified subject ID, COVID-19 status, age in years and sex. The prospective study material was composed of cDNA or gDNA derived from T cells, B-cell-depleted T cells, or PBMCs. The repertoires were made available in a free public database intended to serve as a resource for research on the immune response to SARS-CoV-2. Samples came from the ongoing ImmuneRACE study (first 160 participants) plus 1,254 subjects from 6 global collaborators. Deeply sampled blood TCRbeta repertoires from subjects exposed to, actively infected with, or recovered from COVID-19 were included in the dataset. HLA class I and class II types, where available, came from metadata supplied by the sample provider rather than from assay-based typing.

What the authors observed across the whole study: The amount of clinical and demographic metadata varied by source and participant and was provided uncurated.

For this clone: There is no known antigen for this receptor. No much larger clone exists at a distance of one base, and base qualities are not known.

The immunoSEQ Assay, a bias-controlled multiplex PCR, was used to amplify TCRbeta CDR3 regions from genomic DNA. The source study handled its data this way. Within the assay, amplification of reference gene primers was used to estimate how many nucleated cells each sample contained. To quantify the absolute abundance of each unique TCRbeta CDR3 rearrangement, sequence reads were collapsed and filtered. For each sample, productive Simpson clonality was calculated by taking the square root of Simpson's diversity index across productive rearrangements. TCRdb stores this immuneACCESS table with in-frame sequences only. Part of the clones is absent; in the studies checked, under half of the shortfall reflects unresolved V genes, and no reason is known for the rest. The V and J calls and clone size were taken over from that table, and D and trimming were inferred from the DNA. The table for this sample lists roughly 300,000 clones; 80% to 90% of them were counted only once. The top ten constitute around 4.2% of the sample.

The junction carries 7 bases between V and J, which are trimmed by 4 bases and 0 bases respectively. The CDR3 starts with the cysteine, ends with the phenylalanine, and has 14 residues. Only CDR3 DNA remains: 42 bases, in frame from the first base. CDR1 is given as SEHNR and CDR2 as FQNEAQ, both from the germline V gene (reference sequence). Enrolling through a virtual design, the prospective study's participants ranged in age from roughly 18 to 100 years and lived across about two dozen United States geographic areas. Cohort assignment in the prospective study relied on participant-reported clinical history from a screening survey and a study questionnaire. Each participant in the prospective study had whole blood, serum and a nasopharyngeal or oropharyngeal swab collected by mobile phlebotomists. Additional blood draws and questionnaires over a 2-month period could optionally be provided by prospective study participants. Before DNA extraction, prospective study blood samples were shipped either frozen or at room temperature.

The TCR originated in a woman between 40 and 50 years old with acute COVID-19. The rearranged chain carries TRBV7-9 and TRBJ1-3, with no D gene named confidently. The sequenced sample was PBMCs or T cells enriched from blood (not recorded which). The DNA sequence is TGTGCCAGCAGCTCACGGTACTCTGGAAACACCATATATTTT. This yields the protein CASSSRYSGNTIYF.